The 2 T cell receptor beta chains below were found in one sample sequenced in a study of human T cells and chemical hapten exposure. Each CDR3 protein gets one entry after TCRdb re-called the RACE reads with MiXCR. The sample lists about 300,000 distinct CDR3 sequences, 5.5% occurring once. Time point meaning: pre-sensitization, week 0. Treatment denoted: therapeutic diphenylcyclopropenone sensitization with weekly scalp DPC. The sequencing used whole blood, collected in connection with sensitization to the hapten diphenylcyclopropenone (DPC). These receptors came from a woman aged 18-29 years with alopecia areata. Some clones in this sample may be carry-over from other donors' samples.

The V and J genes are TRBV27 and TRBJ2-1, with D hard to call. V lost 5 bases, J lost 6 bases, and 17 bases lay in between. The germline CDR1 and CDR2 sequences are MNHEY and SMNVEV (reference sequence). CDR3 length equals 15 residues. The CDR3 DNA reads TGTGCCAGCAGTCCTCTGGCCCTGAATTCCAATGAGCAGTTCTTC. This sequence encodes CASSPLALNSNEQFF.

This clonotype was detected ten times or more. The CDR3 is CASSSSGREGEQFF. For the CDR3, the DNA is TGTGCCAGCAGTTCTAGCGGCAGGGAGGGTGAGCAGTTCTTC. V and J are TRBV12-3 or TRBV12-4 and TRBJ2-1; 7 bases map to TRBD2. This CDR3 is built from 14 residues. The V segment lost 4 bases and the J segment 9 bases; nucleotides outside the gene matches: 9.